This T cell receptor beta chain was captured in a study of OX40 agonist ivuxolimab in advanced cancers. The germline CDR1 and CDR2 sequences are ENHRY and SYGVKD. Deletions cut 5 bases from V and 2 bases from J, with 13 bases between. The CDR3 loop spans 15 amino acids. TCRdb's copy holds only in-frame clones and misses some; the assay was immunoSEQ multiplex PCR. The sample consists of tens of thousands of clones, about 94% of them appearing once. This material consisted of CD4+ or CD8+ T cells sorted from blood, taken in a trial of the OX40 agonist ivuxolimab. The chain uses TRBV10-3 and TRBJ1-5, with D maybe TRBD1 (6 bases). This sequence was found in an adult with an advanced solid tumor such as melanoma, head and neck, liver or kidney cancer. Here the CDR3 reads CAISSTGYGNQPQHF. Here the CDR3 DNA reads TGTGCCATCAGTTCCACAGGGTACGGCAATCAGCCCCAGCATTTT.